This passage covers 27 T cell receptor beta chains from one sample sequenced in a study of blood T cell repertoires in COVID-19 (dated by TCRdb to 2020 to 2021). Libraries were prepared through the immunoSEQ multiplex PCR assay. Here the immuneACCESS table is served through TCRdb, limited to in-frame sequences with V and J called. Missing clones are a known gap in these copies; in checked studies unresolved V genes cover under half, and the rest lacks a known reason. This sample comprises around 200,000 clones, roughly 87% of them detected only once. The ten top clones hold around 6.1% of the sample. The specimen was peripheral blood. The receptors shown here come from a woman aged 40 to 49 with acute or convalescent COVID-19.

The sample holds one count of this clone. J is TRBJ1-3 and V is TRBV6-5, with 7 bases lining up with TRBD1. With 5 bases clipped from V and 0 bases from J, the junction kept 4 bases outside the gene matches. Germline CDR1 reads MNHEY; CDR2 reads SVGAGI. The CDR3 is 15 amino acids. CDR3 sequence (DNA): TGTGCCAGCAGTACTGACAGGGCCTCTGGAAACACCATATATTTT. Translated, it gives CASSTDRASGNTIYF.

J is TRBJ1-1 and V is TRBV19; 10 bases fit TRBD1. V lost 9 bases to trimming and J lost 4 bases; unmatched junction nucleotides: 5. The CDR3 is made up of 13 amino acids. Germline values: CDR1 LNHDA, CDR2 SQIVND (reference sequence). The CDR3 DNA is TGTGCCAGCTACCGGGACAGGGGCACTGAAGCTTTCTTT. Amino acid sequence: CASYRDRGTEAFF.

The CDR3 here is CATSDQKQGNTGELFF. Written as DNA, the CDR3 is TGTGCCACCAGTGACCAAAAACAGGGGAACACCGGGGAGCTGTTTTTT. This chain links TRBV24-1 with TRBJ2-2; TRBD1 is a possible D gene (6 bases). Looked up from germline, CDR1 is KGHDR and CDR2 is SFDVKD. The V end lost 4 bases, the J end lost 1 base, and 12 bases lay between the germline ends. CDR3 length: 16 residues.

The chain has TRBV10-3 and TRBJ2-4; 8 bases map to TRBD2. The V and J ends lost 6 bases and 7 bases, in that order; junction bases with no gene match: 11. The CDR3 sequence is 15 residues long. Looked up from germline, CDR1 is ENHRY and CDR2 is SYGVKD. The CDR3 region is CAISGGESGSNIQYF. The DNA of the CDR3 is TGTGCCATCAGCGGGGGGGAGAGTGGTTCGAACATTCAGTACTTC.

This clone has just one count. J is TRBJ1-1 and V is TRBV27; a weak D match, TRBD1 (6 bases). CDR3 size: 15 residues. Trimming cost V 1 base and J 4 bases, with 13 bases left between them. CDR1 MNHEY and CDR2 SMNVEV come from the germline V gene (reference sequence). The CDR3 here is CASSLLLGASTEAFF. The CDR3 DNA follows: TGTGCCAGCAGTTTATTATTGGGGGCGAGCACTGAAGCTTTCTTT.

The chain has TRBV9 and TRBJ1-2; D is uncertain. CDR1 is SGDLS, CDR2 YYNGEE, per germline. CDR3 size: 15 residues. V gave up 0 bases and J gave up 2 bases, with 11 bases separating them. As DNA, the CDR3 is TGTGCCAGCAGCGTAGCCGGAGTATCGAACTATGGCTACACCTTC. It translates to CASSVAGVSNYGYTF.

This clone was found once. The CDR3 sequence: CASSRTSTNEKLFF. The CDR3 DNA reads as TGCGCCAGCAGCCGCACATCAACTAATGAAAAACTGTTTTTT. V gene TRBV4-1 combines with J gene TRBJ1-4; the D is unclear. The CDR3 totals 14 residues. CDR1 is MGHRA and CDR2 is YSYEKL in the germline V gene. Trimming removed 4 bases at V and 0 bases at J, with 6 bases between.

This clone was counted only a few times. The chain has TRBV11-2 and TRBJ2-5, with D possibly matching TRBD2 (5 bases). The CDR3 totals 14 residues. The V gene lost 5 bases and the J gene lost 5 bases, with 15 bases spanning the gap. Germline CDR1 is SGHAT and CDR2 is FQNNGV. Here the CDR3 reads CASSPLARSETQYF. CDR3 sequence (DNA): TGTGCCAGCAGCCCCCTAGCCAGAAGCGAGACCCAGTACTTC.

The chain has TRBV2 and TRBJ1-2; no definite D call. Trimming left V 4 bases short and J 0 bases short, with 6 bases between. The germline gives CDR1 SNHLY, CDR2 FYNNEI. The CDR3 is 13 amino acids. The CDR3 nucleotides are TGTGCCAGCAGTGCACAGTCTAACTATGGCTACACCTTC. Its translation: CASSAQSNYGYTF.

This chain connects TRBV2 to TRBJ2-7; TRBD1 matches 7 bases. The CDR3 has 16 residues. The V and J ends lost 0 bases and 3 bases, in that order; junction bases with no gene match: 8. CDR1 is SNHLY and CDR2 is FYNNEI in the germline V gene. DNA for the CDR3: TGTGCCAGCAGTGAAGCCAAGGCAGGGGGTAGCTACGAGCAGTACTTC. This encodes CASSEAKAGGSYEQYF.

This sequence joins TRBV18 and TRBJ2-2; 7 bases align to TRBD1. The CDR3 is 15 residues long. J lost 4 bases, V lost 4 bases, and 6 bases had no gene match. The germline gives CDR1 KGHSH, CDR2 LQKENI. Written as DNA, the CDR3 is TGTGCCAGCTCACGCCGGGACAGAGGCACCGGGGAGCTGTTTTTT. It encodes CASSRRDRGTGELFF.

The V and J genes are TRBV30 and TRBJ2-7; 7 positions match TRBD1. Germline CDR1 and CDR2: GTSNPN and SVGIG (reference sequence). V was clipped by 2 bases and J by 2 bases; unmatched bases: 9. The CDR3 length is 15 residues. CDR3 sequence (DNA): TGTGCCTGGAGTCCTACCGGGACAGCCGCCTACGAGCAGTACTTC. Translated: CAWSPTGTAAYEQYF.

The CDR3 nucleotides read TGTGCCAGCAGCCAAGTGGGAAGGACTCCCCTCAAAAACATTCAGTACTTC. Translated: CASSQVGRTPLKNIQYF. The rearrangement links TRBV3-1 (or the pseudogene TRBV3-2) to TRBJ2-4; D possibly corresponds to TRBD2 (5 bases). The germline V gene has CDR1 LGHDT and CDR2 YNNKEL (reference sequence). V lost 1 base and J lost 3, with 16 bases in between. This CDR3 region has 17 residues.

This clone was detected a few times. The chain joins TRBV28 to TRBJ1-5; D is unresolved. The germline V gene has CDR1 MDHEN and CDR2 SYDVKM. This CDR3 is built from 18 residues. V lost 7 bases and J lost 0, with 22 bases in between. CDR3 protein: CASTSTVSWVNSNQPQHF. The CDR3 coding sequence is TGTGCCAGCACCTCAACAGTTTCCTGGGTCAATAGCAATCAGCCCCAGCATTTT.

The chain carries TRBV28 and TRBJ1-2, with 7 bases that match TRBD1. The germline CDR1 and CDR2 sequences are MDHEN and SYDVKM. The CDR3 is made up of 15 amino acids. With V trimmed by 3 bases and J by 4 bases, 8 bases remained unmatched. In DNA, the CDR3 is TGTGCCAGCAGTTTTTGGCAGGGGGAAGTCTATGGCTACACCTTC. Residues: CASSFWQGEVYGYTF.

The chain couples TRBV15 to TRBJ1-6, with D perhaps matching TRBD1 (5 bases). This CDR3 has 14 amino acids. Trimming removed 0 bases at V and 9 bases at J, with 9 bases between. From germline, CDR1 is LNHNV and CDR2 YYDKDF (reference sequence). This CDR3 is CATSREGEASPLHF. The CDR3 DNA reads as TGTGCCACCAGCAGAGAAGGGGAGGCTTCACCCCTCCACTTT.

This clone was observed a few times. This chain uses TRBV19 with TRBJ1-2; 7 bases agree with TRBD1. There are 14 residues in the CDR3. Germline assignment: CDR1 LNHDA and CDR2 SQIVND (reference sequence). Unmatched junction bases numbered 6, after V lost 6 bases and J lost 2 bases. CDR3 loop: CASSQGQTNYGYTF. CDR3 in DNA: TGTGCCAGTAGCCAGGGACAGACAAACTATGGCTACACCTTC.

This chain links TRBV11-2 with TRBJ2-7; D is unclear. The CDR3 covers 14 residues. The V end lost 1 base, the J end lost 1 base, and 8 bases lay between the germline ends. Per the germline V gene, CDR1 is SGHAT and CDR2 is FQNNGV. The CDR3 nucleotides are TGTGCCAGCAGCTTAGCGGTTCGGTCCTACGAGCAGTACTTC. This encodes CASSLAVRSYEQYF.

The chain joins TRBV20-1 to TRBJ2-1, with unresolved D. This CDR3 has 17 amino acids. Between the trimmed V and J ends, which lost 3 bases and 1 base, there was a span of 19 bases. The germline V gene has CDR1 DFQATT and CDR2 SNEGSKA (reference sequence). The CDR3 loop is CSASLSITGRSYNEQFF. In DNA form, the CDR3 reads TGCAGTGCTAGTTTATCGATTACGGGTAGATCCTACAATGAGCAGTTCTTC.

This rearrangement joins TRBV19 to TRBJ2-2; D is unclear. Trimming cost V 0 bases and J 1 base, with 3 bases left between them. This CDR3 is 14 amino acids long. Germline V lookup: CDR1 LNHDA, CDR2 SQIVND (reference sequence). The DNA of the CDR3 is TGTGCCAGTAGTATAGACGGGAACACCGGGGAGCTGTTTTTT. Protein: CASSIDGNTGELFF.

J is TRBJ2-1 and V is TRBV6-5, with TRBD1 as a possible D gene (5 bases). CDR1 MNHEY and CDR2 SVGAGI come from the germline V gene. V lost 4 bases and J lost 4, with 17 bases in between. The CDR3 is 16 amino acids. CDR3 DNA: TGTGCCAGCAGTTCGTTCCAGGGTGTACAGTACAATGAGCAGTTCTTC. This sequence encodes CASSSFQGVQYNEQFF.

This clone came up a few times. The rearrangement uses TRBV4-1 and TRBJ2-2; D gene ambiguous. Trimming shortened V by 1 base and J by 2 bases, and 8 bases separated the two germline ends. The CDR3 consists of 15 residues. Germline V gene lookup returns CDR1 MGHRA and CDR2 YSYEKL. CDR3 DNA: TGCGCCAGCAGCCAAGTTCCGACTAACACCGGGGAGCTGTTTTTT. This translates into CASSQVPTNTGELFF.

This chain connects TRBV7-2 to TRBJ2-1, with TRBD2 matching 9 bases. V lost 1 base and J lost 9; bases outside the gene matches: 10. The V gene's germline CDR1 is SGHTA and CDR2 FQGNSA. CDR3 length: 16 amino acids. CDR3 nucleotides: TGTGCCAGCAGCTTAGTGGGGGGGGCTAGCGGGATTGAGCAGTTCTTC. Translation gives CASSLVGGASGIEQFF.

The CDR3, as DNA: TGCGCCAGCAGCCGGGGCACCAATCAGCCCCAGCATTTT. This codes for CASSRGTNQPQHF. The V gene is TRBV4-1, the J gene TRBJ1-5, with D possibly matching TRBD1 (5 bases). The germline V gene encodes CDR1 MGHRA and CDR2 YSYEKL. This CDR3 region has 13 residues. V shed 4 bases and J shed 3 bases, with 7 bases lying between them.

This chain connects TRBV7-2 to TRBJ2-3; 7 nucleotides match TRBD1. In germline, CDR1 is SGHTA, CDR2 FQGNSA. The V segment lost 4 bases and the J segment 4 bases; nucleotides outside the gene matches: 5. The CDR3 consists of 14 residues. The CDR3 bases are TGTGCCAGCAGCTCACAGACAGGGCCAGATACGCAGTATTTT. It specifies CASSSQTGPDTQYF.

The chain joins TRBV2 to TRBJ1-5; D not resolved. Trimming removed 7 bases from V and 6 bases from J, with 16 bases in between. The CDR3 extends over 14 amino acids. Germline V CDR1 and CDR2: SNHLY, FYNNEI. CDR3 DNA: TGTGCCAGCAAGGGTGCCAGCGGTCGTCAGCCCCAGCATTTT. It is translated as CASKGASGRQPQHF.

The chain links TRBV6-5 to TRBJ1-1, with D tentatively TRBD1 (6 bases). Germline V gene lookup returns CDR1 MNHEY and CDR2 SVGAGI. V lost 7 bases and J 5 bases, leaving 14 bases between the germline ends. This CDR3 comprises 13 residues. The CDR3 nucleotides read TGTGCCAGCACCCAGGGGATTAGAACTGAAGCTTTCTTT. Its translation is CASTQGIRTEAFF.